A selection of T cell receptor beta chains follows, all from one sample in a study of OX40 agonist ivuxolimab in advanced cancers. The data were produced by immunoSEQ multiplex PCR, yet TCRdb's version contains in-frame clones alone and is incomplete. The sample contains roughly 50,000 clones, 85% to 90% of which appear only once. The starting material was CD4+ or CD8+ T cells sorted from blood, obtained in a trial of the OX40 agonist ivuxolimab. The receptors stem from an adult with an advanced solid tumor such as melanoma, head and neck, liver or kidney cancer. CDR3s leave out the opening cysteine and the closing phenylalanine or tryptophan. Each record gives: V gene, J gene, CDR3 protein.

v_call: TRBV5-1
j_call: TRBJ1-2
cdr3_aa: ASSLRGPPLEGYT

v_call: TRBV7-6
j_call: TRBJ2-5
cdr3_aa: ASSLDGSWETQY

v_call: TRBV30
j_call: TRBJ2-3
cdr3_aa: AWSVGRFDTQY

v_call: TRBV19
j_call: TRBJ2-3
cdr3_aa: ASSIDSPDDTQY

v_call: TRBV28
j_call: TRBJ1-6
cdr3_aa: ASSSPGQGNSSPLH

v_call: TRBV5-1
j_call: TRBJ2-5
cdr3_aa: ASSFSEPGLAGVPKKETQY

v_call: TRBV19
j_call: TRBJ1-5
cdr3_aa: ASRIQTGAINQPQH

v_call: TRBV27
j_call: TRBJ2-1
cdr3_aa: ASSFQGALGNEQF

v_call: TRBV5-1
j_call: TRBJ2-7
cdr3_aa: ASSLAGTGIDEQY

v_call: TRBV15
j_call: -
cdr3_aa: ATSSRGGSSYEQY

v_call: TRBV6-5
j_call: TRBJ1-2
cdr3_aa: ASSRDRASNYGYT

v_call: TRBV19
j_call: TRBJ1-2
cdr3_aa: ASHNEGQGYGYT

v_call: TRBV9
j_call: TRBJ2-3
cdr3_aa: ASSVVEGGPSDTQY

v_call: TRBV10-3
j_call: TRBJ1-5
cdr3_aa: AISDPGSNQPQH

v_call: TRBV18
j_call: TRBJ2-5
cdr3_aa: ASSSSSGRETQY

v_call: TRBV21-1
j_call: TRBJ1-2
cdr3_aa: ASSKERDSYNTNYGYT

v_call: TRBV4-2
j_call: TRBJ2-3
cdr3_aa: ASSPTGGGYTQY

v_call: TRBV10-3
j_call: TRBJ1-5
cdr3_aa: AISPGQGVQPQH

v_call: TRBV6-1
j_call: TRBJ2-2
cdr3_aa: ASSALGTVGTGELF

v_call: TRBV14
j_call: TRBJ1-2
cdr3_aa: ASSQVSGGAGGYT

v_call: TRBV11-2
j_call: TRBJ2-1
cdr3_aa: ASSFLAGGNEQF

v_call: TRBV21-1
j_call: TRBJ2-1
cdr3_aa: ASSPGGNINFIIKKNEQF

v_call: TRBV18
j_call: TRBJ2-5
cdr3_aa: ASSNRGETQY

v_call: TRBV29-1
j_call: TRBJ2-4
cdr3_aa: SVDITGDIQY

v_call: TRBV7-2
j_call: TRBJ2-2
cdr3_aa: ASSLWDGTGELF

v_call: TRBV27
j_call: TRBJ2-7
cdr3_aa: ASSSPLTGRNEQY

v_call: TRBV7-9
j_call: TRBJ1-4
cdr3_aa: ASSLGARKLF

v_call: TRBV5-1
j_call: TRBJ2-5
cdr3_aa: ASSLGPRTSGGLQETQY

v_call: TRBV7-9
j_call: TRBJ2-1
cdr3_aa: ASSLGGVAAGF

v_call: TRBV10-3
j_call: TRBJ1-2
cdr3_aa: AISESIWGAGT

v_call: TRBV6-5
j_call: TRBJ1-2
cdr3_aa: ASSYTAQGPSYGYT

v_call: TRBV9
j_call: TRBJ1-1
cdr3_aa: ASKVPPLVRPRGQYTEAF

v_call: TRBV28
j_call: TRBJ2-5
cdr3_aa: ASSGGLRETQY

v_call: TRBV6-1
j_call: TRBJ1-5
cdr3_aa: ASSEEGLNVNQPQH